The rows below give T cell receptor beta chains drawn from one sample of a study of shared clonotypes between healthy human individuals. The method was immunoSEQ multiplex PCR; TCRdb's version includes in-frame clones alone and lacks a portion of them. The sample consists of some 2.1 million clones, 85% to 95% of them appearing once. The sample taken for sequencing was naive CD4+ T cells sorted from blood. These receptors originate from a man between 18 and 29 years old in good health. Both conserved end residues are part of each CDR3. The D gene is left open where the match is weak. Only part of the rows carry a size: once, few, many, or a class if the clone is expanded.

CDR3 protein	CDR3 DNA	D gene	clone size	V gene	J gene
CASGLGSGSSETQYF	TGCGCCAGCGGCCTTGGTAGCGGGAGTTCCGAGACCCAGTACTTC	TRBD2	.	TRBV5-1	TRBJ2-5
CASSLRGMDTEAFF	TGTGCCAGCAGCTTAAGGGGGATGGACACTGAAGCTTTCTTT	.	.	TRBV13	TRBJ1-1
CASSQILVLAGEETQYF	TGTGCCAGCAGCCAGATCCTCGTTCTAGCGGGAGAAGAGACCCAGTACTTC	TRBD2	.	TRBV4-2	TRBJ2-5
CASSLQGLAGGTLRNEQFF	TGCGCCAGCAGCCTCCAGGGACTAGCGGGAGGGACTCTAAGGAATGAGCAGTTCTTC	TRBD2	.	TRBV4-3	TRBJ2-1
CSVGRQGNTEAFF	TGCAGCGTTGGCAGGCAGGGGAACACTGAAGCTTTCTTT	.	.	TRBV29-1	TRBJ1-1
CASSIQGNGYTF	TGTGCCAGCAGTATCCAGGGGAATGGCTACACCTTC	.	.	TRBV2	TRBJ1-2
CASSTGFGYTF	TGTGCCAGCAGCACAGGGTTCGGCTACACCTTC	.	.	TRBV6-5	TRBJ1-2
CASSAPRQGAFNTEAFF	TGTGCCAGCAGCGCCCCCAGACAGGGGGCGTTTAACACTGAAGCTTTCTTT	TRBD1	.	TRBV9	TRBJ1-1
CATSVTFGEAFF	TGTGCTACCTCAGTAACCTTTGGGGAAGCTTTCTTT	.	.	TRBV12-5	TRBJ1-1
CAWREGSYNSPLHF	TGTGCCTGGAGGGAGGGGTCCTATAATTCACCCCTCCACTTT	.	.	TRBV30	TRBJ1-6
CAWKGLTLGDEKLFF	TGTGCCTGGAAAGGCCTAACTCTTGGAGATGAAAAACTGTTTTTT	.	.	TRBV30	TRBJ1-4
CASSSDWGSGQPQHF	TGTGCCAGCAGCTCCGACTGGGGGAGCGGGCAGCCCCAGCATTTT	.	.	TRBV7-2	TRBJ1-5
CASSESLGRVYEQYF	TGTGCCAGCAGTGAATCCCTGGGACGGGTATACGAGCAGTACTTC	.	.	TRBV25-1	TRBJ2-7
CASEEFATNEKLFF	TGTGCCAGCGAGGAATTTGCAACTAATGAAAAACTGTTTTTT	.	.	TRBV2	TRBJ1-4
CASSPGGENTEAFF	TGTGCCAGCAGCCCGGGTGGGGAGAACACTGAAGCTTTCTTT	.	.	TRBV7-9	TRBJ1-1
CASSPYRGQETQYF	TGTGCCAGCTCACCATACAGGGGGCAAGAGACCCAGTACTTC	TRBD1	.	TRBV18	TRBJ2-5
CASSRTSGDEQYF	TGCGCCAGCAGCCGGACTAGCGGGGACGAGCAGTACTTC	TRBD2	.	TRBV4-1	TRBJ2-7
CATRKDSNQPQHF	TGTGCCACCAGGAAAGATAGCAATCAGCCCCAGCATTTT	.	once	TRBV15	TRBJ1-5
CASSLAGSYEQYF	TGTGCCAGCAGCTTAGCGGGGAGTTACGAGCAGTACTTC	.	.	TRBV7-2	TRBJ2-7
CASRGHSLYEQYF	TGTGCCAGCAGAGGGCACAGTCTGTACGAGCAGTACTTC	.	.	TRBV11-3	TRBJ2-7
CASSGTGTISEQYF	TGTGCCAGCAGTGGGACCGGGACAATCTCCGAGCAGTACTTC	.	.	TRBV2	TRBJ2-7
CASSQGLQVEQFF	TGTGCCAGCAGCCAGGGACTGCAGGTAGAGCAGTTCTTC	.	.	TRBV14	TRBJ2-1
CASSSNSPLHF	TGTGCCAGCAGCAGTAATTCACCCCTCCACTTT	.	.	TRBV7-2	TRBJ1-6
CATKRGTDTQYF	TGTGCCACAAAGCGGGGCACAGATACGCAGTATTTT	.	.	TRBV10-3	TRBJ2-3
CASWNLAGSPLTGELFF	TGTGCCAGTTGGAATCTAGCGGGATCCCCTCTGACCGGGGAGCTGTTTTTT	TRBD2	.	TRBV19	TRBJ2-2
CASSIGAPRGNQPQHF	TGTGCCAGTAGTATAGGGGCACCACGGGGCAATCAGCCCCAGCATTTT	.	.	TRBV19	TRBJ1-5
CASSLDRQGAGNTIYF	TGCGCCAGCAGCTTGGATAGACAGGGGGCTGGAAACACCATATATTTT	TRBD1	.	TRBV5-1	TRBJ1-3
CASSMGSTDTQYF	TGTGCCAGCAGTATGGGGTCCACAGATACGCAGTATTTT	.	.	TRBV27	TRBJ2-3
CASKTGRGYTF	TGTGCCAGCAAAACAGGGAGGGGCTACACCTTC	.	.	TRBV6-6	TRBJ1-2
CASSLVGGDFKQPQHF	TGTGCCAGCAGTTTGGTCGGTGGGGACTTTAAACAGCCCCAGCATTTT	.	.	TRBV28	TRBJ1-5
CASSLAGRWAGGGNTIYF	TGTGCCAGCAGCTTAGCGGGTCGGTGGGCAGGGGGTGGAAACACCATATATTTT	TRBD1	.	TRBV7-2	TRBJ1-3
CASSSGQSTDTQYF	TGTGCCAGCAGCTCGGGACAGAGCACAGATACGCAGTATTTT	TRBD1	.	TRBV7-3	TRBJ2-3
CASRSSGVSEQFF	TGTGCCAGCAGGTCTAGCGGCGTGAGTGAGCAGTTCTTC	TRBD2	.	TRBV2	TRBJ2-1
CASSLGGTWQETQYF	TGTGCCAGCAGCCTAGGCGGGACTTGGCAAGAGACCCAGTACTTC	.	.	TRBV5-8	TRBJ2-5
CASSEFGQGALAKNIQYF	TGCGCCAGCAGTGAGTTTGGACAGGGGGCTCTAGCCAAAAACATTCAGTACTTC	TRBD1	.	TRBV10-1	TRBJ2-4
CASSRLEVQRNEQFF	TGTGCCAGCTCCCGATTGGAGGTGCAGAGGAATGAGCAGTTCTTC	.	.	TRBV18	TRBJ2-1
CASSVGTGGVPGNTIYF	TGTGCCAGCAGCGTGGGGACAGGGGGCGTACCTGGAAACACCATATATTTT	TRBD1	.	TRBV9	TRBJ1-3
CAWSPIWGEGRTEAFF	TGTGCCTGGAGTCCTATTTGGGGAGAGGGACGGACTGAAGCTTTCTTT	.	.	TRBV30	TRBJ1-1
CASSPRTSSYEQYF	TGTGCCAGCAGCCCCCGGACCAGCTCCTACGAGCAGTACTTC	.	.	TRBV9	TRBJ2-7
CASSVTGTDFYEQYF	TGTGCCAGCAGTGTGACCGGGACCGACTTTTACGAGCAGTACTTC	.	once	TRBV6-1	TRBJ2-7
CASRRRGNEKLFF	TGTGCCAGCAGGAGGAGGGGTAATGAAAAACTGTTTTTT	.	.	TRBV6-1	TRBJ1-4
CASSGPGHPQQFF	TGCGCCAGCAGCGGACCGGGACACCCCCAGCAGTTCTTC	.	.	TRBV5-1	TRBJ2-1
CASSYLLAGEQFF	TGTGCCAGCAGTTATTTGCTAGCTGGTGAGCAGTTCTTC	.	.	TRBV6-5	TRBJ2-1
CASSGSLPNTGELFF	TGTGCCAGCAGCGGAAGCCTACCGAACACCGGGGAGCTGTTTTTT	.	.	TRBV9	TRBJ2-2
CASSLSLLTGASSGANVLTF	TGTGCCAGCAGTCTCTCATTACTGACGGGGGCAAGCTCTGGGGCCAACGTCCTGACTTTC	.	.	TRBV6-4	TRBJ2-6
CAITVAGASTDTQYF	TGTGCCATCACTGTAGCGGGGGCGAGCACAGATACGCAGTATTTT	TRBD2	.	TRBV10-3	TRBJ2-3